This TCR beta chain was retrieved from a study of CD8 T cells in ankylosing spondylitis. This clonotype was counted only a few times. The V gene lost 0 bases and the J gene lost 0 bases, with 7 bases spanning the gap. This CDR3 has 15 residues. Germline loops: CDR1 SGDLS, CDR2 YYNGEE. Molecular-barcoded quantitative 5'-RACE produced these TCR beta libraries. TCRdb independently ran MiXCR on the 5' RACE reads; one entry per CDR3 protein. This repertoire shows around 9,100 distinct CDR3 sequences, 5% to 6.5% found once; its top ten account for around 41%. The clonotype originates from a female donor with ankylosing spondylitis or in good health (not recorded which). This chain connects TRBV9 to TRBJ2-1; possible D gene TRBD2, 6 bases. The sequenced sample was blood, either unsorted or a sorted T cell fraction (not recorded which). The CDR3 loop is CASSVAGGSYNEQFF. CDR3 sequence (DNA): TGTGCCAGCAGCGTAGCCGGGGGCTCCTACAATGAGCAGTTCTTC.